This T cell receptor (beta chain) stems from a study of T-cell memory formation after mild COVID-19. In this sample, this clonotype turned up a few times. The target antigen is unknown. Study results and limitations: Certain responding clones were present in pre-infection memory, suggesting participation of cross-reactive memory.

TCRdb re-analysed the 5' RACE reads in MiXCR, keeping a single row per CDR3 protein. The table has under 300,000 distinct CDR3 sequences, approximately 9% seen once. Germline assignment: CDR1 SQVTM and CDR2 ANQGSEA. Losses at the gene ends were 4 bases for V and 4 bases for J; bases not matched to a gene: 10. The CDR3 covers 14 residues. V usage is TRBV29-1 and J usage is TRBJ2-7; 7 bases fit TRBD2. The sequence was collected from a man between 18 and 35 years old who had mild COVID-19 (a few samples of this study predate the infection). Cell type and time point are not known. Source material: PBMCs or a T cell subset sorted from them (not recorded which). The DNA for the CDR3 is TGCAGCGTTGGGGCTAGCGGCCTTGGGTACGAGCAGTACTTC. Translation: CSVGASGLGYEQYF.